This is a list of T cell receptor beta chains from one sample in a study of cytomegalovirus exposure and HLA in healthy donors. Libraries were prepared by immunoSEQ multiplex PCR; TCRdb keeps only in-frame clonotypes and omits some of them. The data contain some 140,000 clones, approximately 80% of them seen just once; the ten biggest clones take up 1% to 1.5%. The source material was PBMCs. The receptors were gathered from a male donor in good health and CMV-seropositive. The CDR3 runs from the conserved cysteine through the conserved F or W. D genes are given only for firm matches. Size is stated for part of the rows, as once, few or many counts, or as a class when the clone is expanded.

D gene,J gene,V gene,clone size,CDR3 protein,CDR3 DNA
.,TRBJ1-2,TRBV19,few,CASNQGTVYGYTF,TGTGCCAGTAATCAGGGGACGGTCTATGGCTACACCTTC
.,TRBJ1-6,TRBV10-3,.,CAIRQVDDSPLHF,TGTGCCATCAGGCAGGTAGATGATTCACCCCTCCACTTT
TRBD2,TRBJ2-7,TRBV5-1,medium-sized,CASSRIAGGPVGVHEQYF,TGCGCCAGCAGCAGAATAGCGGGAGGGCCTGTGGGGGTCCACGAGCAGTACTTC
TRBD2,TRBJ2-1,TRBV28,.,CASSFSGGNEQFF,TGTGCCAGCAGCTTCTCCGGGGGGAATGAGCAGTTCTTC
TRBD1,TRBJ1-5,TRBV10-2,.,CASSVGQGYQPQHF,TGCGCCAGCAGTGTGGGACAGGGATATCAGCCCCAGCATTTT
TRBD1,TRBJ1-2,TRBV2,.,CASRARTGGNYGYTF,TGTGCCAGCAGAGCCCGGACAGGGGGGAACTATGGCTACACCTTC
TRBD2,TRBJ2-1,TRBV9,.,CASSVEPSGSYNEQFF,TGTGCCAGCAGCGTAGAGCCTAGCGGCTCCTACAATGAGCAGTTCTTC
.,TRBJ2-2,TRBV27,.,CASSDSVATGELFF,TGTGCCAGCAGCGACAGCGTGGCCACCGGGGAGCTGTTTTTT
.,TRBJ2-7,TRBV13,few,CASSLETESSYEQYF,TGTGCCAGCAGCCTGGAGACAGAGAGCTCCTACGAGCAGTACTTC
TRBD1,TRBJ1-6,TRBV2,few,CASSERQGPSPLHF,TGTGCCAGCAGTGAAAGACAGGGACCTTCACCCCTCCACTTT
TRBD1,TRBJ2-7,TRBV9,.,CASSVSTGATYEQYF,TGTGCCAGCAGCGTCTCCACAGGGGCTACCTACGAGCAGTACTTC
.,TRBJ1-5,TRBV2,.,CASSERLINQPQHF,TGTGCCAGCAGTGAGAGGTTAATCAATCAGCCCCAGCATTTT